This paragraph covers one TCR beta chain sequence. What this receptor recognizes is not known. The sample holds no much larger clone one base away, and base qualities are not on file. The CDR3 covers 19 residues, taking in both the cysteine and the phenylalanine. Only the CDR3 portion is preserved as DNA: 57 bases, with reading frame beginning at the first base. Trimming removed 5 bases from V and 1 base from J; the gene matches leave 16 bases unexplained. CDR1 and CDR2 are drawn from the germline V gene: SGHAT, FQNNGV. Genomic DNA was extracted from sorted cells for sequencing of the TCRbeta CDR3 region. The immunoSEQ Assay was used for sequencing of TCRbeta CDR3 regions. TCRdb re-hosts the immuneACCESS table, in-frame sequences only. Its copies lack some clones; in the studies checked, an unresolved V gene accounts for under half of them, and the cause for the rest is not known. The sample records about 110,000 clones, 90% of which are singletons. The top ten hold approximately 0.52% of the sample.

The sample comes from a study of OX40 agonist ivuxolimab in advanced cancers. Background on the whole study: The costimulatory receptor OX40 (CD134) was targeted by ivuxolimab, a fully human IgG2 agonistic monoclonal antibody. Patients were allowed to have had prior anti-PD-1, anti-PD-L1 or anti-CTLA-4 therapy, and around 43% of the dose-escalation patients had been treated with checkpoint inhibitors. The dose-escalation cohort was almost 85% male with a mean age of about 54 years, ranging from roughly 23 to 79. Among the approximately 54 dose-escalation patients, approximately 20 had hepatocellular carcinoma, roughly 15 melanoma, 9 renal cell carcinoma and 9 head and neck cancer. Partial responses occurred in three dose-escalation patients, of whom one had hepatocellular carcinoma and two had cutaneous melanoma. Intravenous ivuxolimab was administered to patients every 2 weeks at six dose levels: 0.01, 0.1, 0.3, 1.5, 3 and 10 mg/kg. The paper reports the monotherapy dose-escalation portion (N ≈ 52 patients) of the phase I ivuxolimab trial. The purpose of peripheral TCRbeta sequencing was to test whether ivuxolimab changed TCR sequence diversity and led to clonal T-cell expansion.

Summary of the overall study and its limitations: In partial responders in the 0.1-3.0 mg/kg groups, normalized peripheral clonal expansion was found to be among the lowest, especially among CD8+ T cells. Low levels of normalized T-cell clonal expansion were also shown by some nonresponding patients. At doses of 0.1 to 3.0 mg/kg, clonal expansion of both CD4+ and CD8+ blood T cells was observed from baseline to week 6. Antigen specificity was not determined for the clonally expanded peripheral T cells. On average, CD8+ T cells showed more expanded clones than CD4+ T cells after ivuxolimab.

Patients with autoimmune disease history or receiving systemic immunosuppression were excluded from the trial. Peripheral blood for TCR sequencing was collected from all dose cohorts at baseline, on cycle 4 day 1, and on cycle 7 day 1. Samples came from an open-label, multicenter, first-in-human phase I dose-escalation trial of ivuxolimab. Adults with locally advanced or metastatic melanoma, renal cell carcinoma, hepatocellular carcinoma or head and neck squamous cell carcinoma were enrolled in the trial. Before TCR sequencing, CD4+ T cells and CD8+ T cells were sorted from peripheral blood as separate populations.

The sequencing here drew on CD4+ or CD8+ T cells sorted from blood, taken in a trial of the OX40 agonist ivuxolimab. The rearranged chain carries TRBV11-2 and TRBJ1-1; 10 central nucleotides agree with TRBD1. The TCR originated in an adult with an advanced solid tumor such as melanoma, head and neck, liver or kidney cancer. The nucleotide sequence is TGTGCCAGCAGCCTGGGACAGGGGTTGGGGCGCGGGGGGAACACTGAAGCTTTCTTT. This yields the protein CASSLGQGLGRGGNTEAFF. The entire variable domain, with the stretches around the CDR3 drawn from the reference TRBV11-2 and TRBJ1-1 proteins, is EAGVAQSPRYKIIEKRQSVAFWCNPISGHATLYWYQQILGQGPKLLIQFQNNGVVDDSQLPKDRFSAERLKGVDSTLKIQPAKLEDSAVYLCASSLGQGLGRGGNTEAFFGQGTRLTVV.